A single sample gave rise to the 8 T cell receptor beta chains below, sequenced in a study of T cell responses to AZD1222 COVID-19 vaccine. Sequencing used immunoSEQ multiplex PCR; TCRdb keeps in-frame clones, though not all of them. The data show some 160,000 clones, roughly 89% seen once. Here the sequenced sample was peripheral blood, taken 28 days after the second AZD1222 dose. Receptor source: an adult who received the AZD1222 COVID-19 vaccine.

This chain uses TRBV2 with TRBJ1-6; TRBD1 is a possible D gene (5 bases). V shed 7 bases and J shed 0 bases, with 10 bases lying between them. This CDR3 has 15 amino acids. In germline, CDR1 is SNHLY, CDR2 FYNNEI. CDR3 loop: CASKVGGSYNSPLHF. The CDR3, as DNA: TGTGCCAGCAAGGTCGGGGGCTCCTATAATTCACCCCTCCACTTT.

This rearrangement joins TRBV3-1 (or the pseudogene TRBV3-2) to TRBJ1-2, with TRBD1 matching 7 bases. The CDR3 runs to 15 residues. Per germline, CDR1 LGHDT and CDR2 YNNKEL (reference sequence). V was pared by 3 bases and J by 4 bases, with 8 bases of the junction left unmatched. In DNA form, the CDR3 reads TGTGCCAGCAGCCACGATCCTGCAGGGGGCTATGGCTACACCTTC. Encoded protein: CASSHDPAGGYGYTF.

This chain uses TRBV27 with TRBJ2-1; 7 nucleotides agree with TRBD1. The CDR3 consists of 14 residues. Germline trimming cut 5 bases from V and 5 bases from J; bases unmatched to any gene: 6. Per the germline V gene, CDR1 is MNHEY and CDR2 is SMNVEV (reference sequence). The chain's CDR3 is CASSRYGTDNEQFF. The CDR3, as DNA: TGTGCCAGCAGTCGATACGGGACAGACAATGAGCAGTTCTTC.

A remark on this clone: Relative to the germline gene, one junction end is altered; a read error may explain this. The V and J genes are TRBV4-1 and TRBJ1-6; D is undetermined. This CDR3 has 13 residues. Germline assignment: CDR1 MGHRA and CDR2 YSYEKL. Here the CDR3 reads CASSQIYSSPLHF. The CDR3 nucleotides read TGCGCCAGCAGCCAGATATATAGTTCACCCCTCCACTTT.

The chain has TRBV5-1 and TRBJ2-7; TRBD1 matches 7 bases. This CDR3 is 14 amino acids long. V lost 3 bases to trimming and J lost 0 bases; unmatched junction nucleotides: 3. CDR1 SGHRS and CDR2 YFSETQ come from the germline V gene. CDR3 sequence reads: CASSSRDSSYEQYF. CDR3 DNA: TGCGCCAGCAGCTCACGGGACAGCTCCTACGAGCAGTACTTC.

The chain recombines TRBV30 with TRBJ1-3, with D uncertain. Germline V gene lookup returns CDR1 GTSNPN and CDR2 SVGIG (reference sequence). V lost 8 bases, J lost 7 bases, and 15 bases lay in between. The CDR3 length is 12 residues. Here the CDR3 DNA reads TGTGCCGGAAAACCTAGCGGGAACACCATATATTTT. It codes for CAGKPSGNTIYF.

The genes are TRBV19 and TRBJ2-5; TRBD2 agrees at 7 bases. Trimming cost V 3 bases and J 1 base; bases outside gene matches: 5. The CDR3 has 15 amino acids. Germline V gene data show CDR1 as LNHDA and CDR2 as SQIVND (reference sequence). CDR3: CASSIGRTSQETQYF. The CDR3 bases are TGTGCCAGTAGTATCGGGAGGACCTCCCAAGAGACCCAGTACTTC.

The chain has TRBV6-6 and TRBJ2-7; D call uncertain. The germline CDR1 and CDR2 sequences are MNHNY and SVGAGI (reference sequence). Trimming removed 0 bases from V and 3 bases from J, with 12 bases in between. CDR3 length: 15 amino acids. The CDR3 sequence: CASSYSRRQVYEQYF. DNA of the CDR3: TGTGCCAGCAGTTACTCCCGGCGGCAGGTCTACGAGCAGTACTTC.